The entry below describes one T cell receptor (beta chain). The specificity of this receptor is unknown. No much larger clone is present one base from it, and per-base qualities are unavailable. Peripheral blood CD8+ and CD4+ T cells from healthy donors, Susac syndrome patients and multiple sclerosis patients were profiled using high-throughput TCR beta sequencing. The healthy donors served as controls matched for age and sex. Bulk CD8+ and CD4+ T cells were purified by magnetic negative isolation, while CD8+ TEMRA cells were enriched using FACS. Blood was collected in EDTA tubes and processed within 24 hours, with PBMCs isolated through density gradient centrifugation. PBMCs intended for TCR sequencing were frozen in liquid nitrogen and were later thawed in a 37 degrees C water bath. The sorted or isolated CD4+, CD8+ and CD8+ TEMRA cells reached a purity of at least 90%. RNA was extracted using the RNeasy kit, and about 0.45 to 1 ug of the RNA was reverse transcribed with random hexamers. TCR beta CDR3 regions were amplified with the immunoSEQ multiplex PCR assay covering 54 Vbeta and 13 Jbeta segments. PCR amplification bias was corrected using a synthetic template baseline for primer optimization and computational correction. Concerning the study's data processing: Reads were assigned to V, D and J genes according to IMGT and analyzed in immunoSEQ Analyzer, with only productive sequences retained. Clonality was computed as one minus Shannon entropy normalized by log2 of the number of productive unique sequences. For each patient and control, public and private clones were evaluated within the 100 most prevalent clones. Clones were defined as Susac-specific if absent from the healthy and MS cohorts, from over a thousand published viral clones and from other ImmuneACCESS disease sequences. TCRdb's own reprocessing of the public reads used fastp at Q25 and MiXCR and kept productive beta chains. Duplicate CDR3 protein sequences are folded into a single record with the most common DNA and genes. TCRdb's processing, not the study's, gives the V and J calls here. This sample has roughly 190,000 distinct CDR3 sequences in its table, and about 94% of those were observed once. The top ten hold 0.09% to 0.12% of the sample.

The sample comes from a study of CD8 T cells in Susac syndrome (dated by TCRdb to between 2019 and 2020). Looking at the study overall: Repertoire sequencing was used to test whether CD8+ T cell activation and differentiation in Susac syndrome was antigen driven. Broad study findings and their caveats: The study acknowledged that relatively few individuals were included in the TCR sequencing and HLA analysis.

From the cysteine up to the phenylalanine, the CDR3 has a length of 15 residues. Of all the DNA, just the CDR3 is kept, 45 bases in frame from base 1. The junction carries 7 bases between V and J, which are trimmed by 0 bases and 4 bases respectively. CDR1 and CDR2, looked up from the germline V gene, are ENHRY and SYGVKD. This sequence originates from a human donor in good health. The sequenced sample was CD4+ T cells from PBMCs. Here the chain combines TRBV10-3 and TRBJ1-6; the D gene cannot be named for sure. The CDR3 loop reads CAISESGSYNSPLHF. The sequence in DNA is TGTGCCATCAGTGAGTCGGGGTCGTATAATTCACCCCTCCACTTT.